These 15 T cell receptor beta chains originate from one sample sequenced in a study of blood T cell repertoires in COVID-19. Repertoires were generated with immunoSEQ multiplex PCR, while TCRdb's copy carries only in-frame clones and drops some. The repertoire holds approximately 470,000 clones, with 87% as singletons. The sequenced sample consisted of PBMCs or T cells enriched from blood (not recorded which). These receptors were taken from a woman between 18 and 29 years old who had recovered from COVID-19.

The chain uses TRBV3-1 (or the pseudogene TRBV3-2) and TRBJ1-6; D gene unclear. The CDR3 is 12 amino acids. CDR1 and CDR2 (germline): LGHDT, YNNKEL (reference sequence). V dropped 4 bases and J dropped 10 bases, with 8 bases sitting between them. CDR3 in DNA: TGTGCCAGCAGCCTCGCGGAATCACCCCTCCACTTT. Translated, it gives CASSLAESPLHF.

The rearrangement uses TRBV28 and TRBJ2-1, with no clear D. The CDR3 covers 13 residues. In germline, CDR1 is MDHEN, CDR2 SYDVKM. Between the trimmed V and J ends, which lost 3 bases and 6 bases, there was a span of 9 bases. CDR3 residues: CASSFTALNEQFF. The CDR3 DNA sequence: TGTGCCAGCAGTTTTACAGCCCTCAATGAGCAGTTCTTC.

CDR3 coding DNA: TGTGCCAGTACGACTTCGAGCGTCAGCTCCTATAATTCACCCCTCCACTTT. This codes for CASTTSSVSSYNSPLHF. The chain links TRBV19 to TRBJ1-6; no clear D gene. The CDR3 is 17 amino acids. Germline V gene data show CDR1 as LNHDA and CDR2 as SQIVND (reference sequence). Trimming took 7 bases from V and 0 from J, leaving 16 bases between them.

The chain links TRBV2 to TRBJ2-1; TRBD2 matches at 9 bases. This CDR3 spans 14 amino acids. CDR1 SNHLY and CDR2 FYNNEI come from the germline V gene. The junction had 9 bases not matched to a gene; V was cut back by 7 bases and J by 8 bases. CDR3 nucleotides: TGTGCCAGCAATCGCGGGGGGGCTATAGATGAGCAGTTCTTC. Translated: CASNRGGAIDEQFF.

The V and J genes are TRBV5-6 and TRBJ2-2, with 7 nucleotides matching TRBD1. Losses at the gene ends were 2 bases for V and 2 bases for J; bases not matched to a gene: 6. The CDR3 runs 16 residues. In germline, CDR1 is SGHDT, CDR2 YYEEEE. In DNA form, the CDR3 reads TGTGCCAGCAGCTTTCCTGGGACAGCAAACACCGGGGAGCTGTTTTTT. Encoded protein: CASSFPGTANTGELFF.

The chain recombines TRBV19 with TRBJ2-1, with a weak D call TRBD2 (5 bases). Between the trimmed V and J ends, which lost 0 bases and 5 bases, there was a span of 5 bases. CDR1 and CDR2 from the germline V gene are LNHDA and SQIVND (reference sequence). This CDR3 spans 13 amino acids. CDR3 DNA: TGTGCCAGTAGTATAGAACTAGACAATGAGCAGTTCTTC. It encodes CASSIELDNEQFF.

The V call is TRBV7-2, the J call TRBJ1-2, with D possibly matching TRBD1 (6 bases). The CDR3 extends over 13 amino acids. Deletions cut 5 bases from V and 3 bases from J, with 10 bases between. Germline V gene data show CDR1 as SGHTA and CDR2 as FQGNSA. In DNA, the CDR3 is TGTGCCAGCAGCCGGGACAATGACTATGGCTACACCTTC. Its translation is CASSRDNDYGYTF.

The rearrangement uses TRBV6-5 and TRBJ1-3; 7 nucleotides agree with TRBD1. CDR1 MNHEY and CDR2 SVGAGI come from the germline V gene. The junction had 10 bases not matched to a gene; V was cut back by 4 bases and J by 4 bases. This CDR3 is built from 16 residues. The CDR3 sequence: CASSFDSQGSGNTIYF. CDR3 nucleotides: TGTGCCAGCAGTTTTGATTCACAGGGGTCAGGAAACACCATATATTTT.

The CDR3 here is CASSGVGTSGPYEQYF. The DNA for the CDR3 is TGCGCCAGCAGTGGGGTAGGTACTAGCGGTCCCTACGAGCAGTACTTC. V is TRBV10-2 and J is TRBJ2-7, with 8 bases lining up with TRBD2. With V trimmed by 4 bases and J by 2 bases, 10 bases remained unmatched. CDR3 length equals 16 residues. Germline V gene lookup returns CDR1 WSHSY and CDR2 SAAADI.

V gene TRBV28 combines with J gene TRBJ1-1; TRBD1 matches at 8 bases. Germline CDR1 reads MDHEN; CDR2 reads SYDVKM. The trim removed 7 bases at V and 0 bases at J, leaving 10 bases unmatched. The CDR3 sequence is 16 residues long. CDR3 in amino acids: CASTGGISFMNTEAFF. CDR3 nucleotides: TGTGCCAGCACAGGGGGCATCTCCTTTATGAACACTGAAGCTTTCTTT.

The rearrangement joins TRBV5-6 to TRBJ1-1; unclear D gene. The CDR3 covers 16 residues. Trimming removed 0 bases from V and 0 bases from J, with 12 bases in between. The germline V gene encodes CDR1 SGHDT and CDR2 YYEEEE. As DNA, the CDR3 is TGTGCCAGCAGCTTGGGAGTACCAGGCATGAACACTGAAGCTTTCTTT. Its protein product is CASSLGVPGMNTEAFF. Complete variable domain (other parts from reference TRBV5-6 and TRBJ1-1): DAGVTQSPTHLIKTRGQQVTLRCSPKSGHDTVSWYQQALGQGPQFIFQYYEEEERQRGNFPDRFSGHQFPNYSSELNVNALLLGDSALYLCASSLGVPGMNTEAFFGQGTRLTVV.

V and J are TRBV24-1 and TRBJ2-1; the match to TRBD1 covers 8 bases. The V and J ends lost 3 bases and 11 bases, in that order; junction bases with no gene match: 17. The CDR3 has 17 amino acids. Germline CDR1 reads KGHDR; CDR2 reads SFDVKD. As DNA, the CDR3 is TGTGCCACCAGTGATCCCGGAATCCGGACAGGGTCTGGGAAGCAGTTCTTC. Encoded protein: CATSDPGIRTGSGKQFF.

The V call is TRBV12-3 or TRBV12-4, the J call TRBJ1-1; D not resolved. The V and J ends lost 7 bases and 11 bases respectively, with 17 bases between them. The CDR3 sequence is 12 residues long. CDR3 loop: CASTFDTLGAFF. CDR3 coding DNA: TGTGCCAGCACTTTTGACACACTAGGGGCTTTCTTT.

V usage is TRBV19 and J usage is TRBJ2-7; possible D gene TRBD2, 5 bases. Germline CDR1 reads LNHDA; CDR2 reads SQIVND (reference sequence). Deletions cut 4 bases from V and 0 bases from J, with 10 bases between. The CDR3 spans 14 residues. CDR3 region: CASSTGRGSYEQYF. The CDR3 DNA sequence: TGTGCCAGTAGTACCGGACGGGGCTCCTACGAGCAGTACTTC. The full variable domain, completed using reference TRBV19 and TRBJ2-7, is DGGITQSPKYLFRKEGQNVTLSCEQNLNHDAMYWYRQDPGQGLRLIYYSQIVNDFQKGDIAEGYSVSREKKESFPLTVTSAQKNPTAFYLCASSTGRGSYEQYFGPGTRLTVT.

CDR3 protein: CASSTYRRTGELFF. The CDR3 DNA sequence: TGTGCCAGCAGCACCTACAGACGCACCGGGGAGCTGTTTTTT. This chain joins TRBV5-4 and TRBJ2-2, with D hard to call. V lost 4 bases and J 4 bases, leaving 11 bases between the germline ends. Germline V gene lookup returns CDR1 SGHNT and CDR2 YYREEE (reference sequence). This CDR3 has 14 amino acids.